This T cell receptor beta chain comes out of a study of OX40 agonist ivuxolimab in advanced cancers. Study background: Recorded diagnoses for dose-escalation patients were hepatocellular carcinoma, melanoma, renal cell or head and neck cancer. The mean age was about 61 years, ranging from 23 to 79, with around four fifths of participants male.

Germline-derived CDR1 and CDR2 are SGHRS and YFSETQ. The CDR3 totals 14 residues. V dropped 0 bases and J dropped 4 bases, with 10 bases sitting between them. This table comes from immunoSEQ multiplex PCR, and its TCRdb copy is limited to in-frame clones, with some not included. In the table there are more than 90,000 clones, more than 80% of which are singletons. This clone was recorded a few times. Its antigen is unidentified. Study-wide findings and caveats: Fewer expanded clones were found on average in CD4+ than in CD8+ T cells. There was clonal expansion of CD4+ and CD8+ blood T cells by week 6 at 0.1 to 3.0 mg/kg.

The V call is TRBV5-1, the J call TRBJ1-1, with D perhaps matching TRBD1 (5 bases). This sample comprised CD4+ or CD8+ T cells sorted from blood, obtained in a trial of the OX40 agonist ivuxolimab. The clonotype was recovered from an adult with an advanced solid tumor such as melanoma, head and neck, liver or kidney cancer. The CDR3 nucleotides are TGCGCCAGCAGCTTGGGGGGCTTGGGCACTGAAGCTTTCTTT. It yields the protein CASSLGGLGTEAFF.